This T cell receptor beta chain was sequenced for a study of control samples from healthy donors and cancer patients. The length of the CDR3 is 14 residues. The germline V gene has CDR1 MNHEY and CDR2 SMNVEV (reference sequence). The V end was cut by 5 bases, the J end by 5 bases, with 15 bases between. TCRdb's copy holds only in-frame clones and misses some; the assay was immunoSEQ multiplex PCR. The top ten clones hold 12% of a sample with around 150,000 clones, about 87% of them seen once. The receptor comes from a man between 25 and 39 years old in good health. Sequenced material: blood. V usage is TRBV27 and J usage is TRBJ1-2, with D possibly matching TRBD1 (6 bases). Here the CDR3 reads CASSARQDWYGYTF. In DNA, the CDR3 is TGTGCCAGCAGTGCTCGACAGGACTGGTATGGCTACACCTTC.